This T cell receptor beta chain was identified in a study of blood T cell repertoires in COVID-19. Original processing methods: Estimation of nucleated cell counts relied on the amplification of reference gene primers. Sequenced by immunoSEQ multiplex PCR; TCRdb stores in-frame clones only, minus some. V and J calls and clone size are as listed in that table; D and trimming were resolved from the DNA. The data contain roughly 190,000 clones, 70% to 90% of them singletons. The CDR3 extends over 15 amino acids. V was pared by 3 bases and J by 6 bases, with 5 bases of the junction left unmatched. Per germline, CDR1 MGHRA and CDR2 YSYEKL.

The V call is TRBV4-1, the J call TRBJ2-5; 12 bases are shared with TRBD2. Sequenced material: PBMCs or T cells enriched from blood (not recorded which). The TCR was taken from a woman between 40 and 50 years old in a cohort exposed to, infected with or recovered from COVID-19 (not recorded which). CDR3: CASSQLAGGEKTQYF. The DNA of the CDR3 is TGCGCCAGCAGCCAGCTAGCGGGGGGGGAGAAGACCCAGTACTTC.